This T cell receptor (beta chain) originates from a study of T cells after yellow fever vaccination. This CDR3 comprises 13 residues. Germline CDR1 is LGHNA and CDR2 is YNFKEQ. Trimming removed 6 bases from V and 7 bases from J, with 10 bases in between. Whole-study results and caveats: Although most clonotypes did not, a small share appeared in both CD4 and CD8 compartments.

A universal primer site and UMIs were added as TCR cDNA was made by 5'RACE template switching. TCRdb re-derived calls from the 5' RACE reads in MiXCR, one entry per CDR3 protein. The sample has hundreds of thousands of distinct CDR3 sequences, around 4.9% seen once. On this clonotype: Its target is not known.

Sequencing was performed on CD4+ T cells sorted from PBMCs, taken on the day of the yellow fever booster vaccination. This clonotype was obtained from a man aged 18 to 35 who received the YFV17D yellow fever vaccine. The rearrangement links TRBV4-2 to TRBJ1-6, with D unclear. This chain's CDR3 is CASRDVENSPLHF. The CDR3 DNA follows: TGTGCCAGCAGGGACGTGGAAAATTCACCCCTCCACTTT.